This is a list of T cell receptor beta chains from one sample in a study of neurological immune-mediated disorders. TCRdb itself ran the 5' RACE reads through MiXCR, one entry per CDR3 protein. The table includes fewer than 90,000 distinct CDR3 sequences, around 5.2% detected once. Material: PBMCs. These receptors were collected from a man younger than 35 with multiple sclerosis. Both conserved end residues are part of each CDR3. Each record gives: clone size, J gene, V gene, D gene, CDR3 DNA, CDR3 protein. The D gene is left open where the match is weak. Clone size, where shown, is once, few, many, or a class for clones that have expanded.

clone_size: many
j_call: TRBJ2-7
v_call: TRBV5-1
d_call: NA
cdr3_nt: TGCGCCAGCAGCTTCAGTAGCAGTGGGATTTACGAGCAGTACTTC
cdr3_aa: CASSFSSSGIYEQYF

clone_size: many
j_call: TRBJ1-2
v_call: TRBV5-6
d_call: NA
cdr3_nt: TGTGCCAGCAAAGGACCACCACTTGGCTACACCTTC
cdr3_aa: CASKGPPLGYTF

clone_size: many
j_call: TRBJ2-7
v_call: TRBV7-2
d_call: TRBD2
cdr3_nt: TGTGCCAGCAGCTGGGGGCTAGCGGGAGCCTACGAGCAGTACTTC
cdr3_aa: CASSWGLAGAYEQYF

clone_size: many
j_call: TRBJ2-1
v_call: TRBV5-4
d_call: TRBD2
cdr3_nt: TGTGCCAGCAGCGCGCCCACTAGCGGGAGGGGCAATGAGCAGTTCTTC
cdr3_aa: CASSAPTSGRGNEQFF

clone_size: many
j_call: TRBJ2-2
v_call: TRBV18
d_call: NA
cdr3_nt: TGTGCCAGCTCACCATGGACAGCGAACACCGGGGAGCTGTTTTTT
cdr3_aa: CASSPWTANTGELFF

clone_size: many
j_call: TRBJ2-7
v_call: TRBV12-3/TRBV12-4
d_call: NA
cdr3_nt: TGTGCCAGCAGTCTAGGACAGTCTCGCTACGAGCAGTACTTC
cdr3_aa: CASSLGQSRYEQYF

clone_size: many
j_call: TRBJ2-7
v_call: TRBV7-3
d_call: NA
cdr3_nt: TGTGCCAGCAGCTTAGGCAGGTGGGGCGAGCAGTACTTC
cdr3_aa: CASSLGRWGEQYF

clone_size: NA
j_call: TRBJ2-3
v_call: TRBV11-3
d_call: NA
cdr3_nt: TGTGCCAGCAGCTTAGGGGGAATAGGAGGCACAGATACGCAGTATTTT
cdr3_aa: CASSLGGIGGTDTQYF

clone_size: many
j_call: TRBJ2-3
v_call: TRBV5-1
d_call: TRBD2
cdr3_nt: TGCGCCAGCACCGTCTCGGCGGGAGGGCCTCGCAATGGAGATACGCAGTATTTT
cdr3_aa: CASTVSAGGPRNGDTQYF

clone_size: many
j_call: TRBJ1-5
v_call: TRBV3-1
d_call: NA
cdr3_nt: TGTGCCAGCAGCCAAGCAGCAGGGTTTAATCAGCCCCAGCATTTT
cdr3_aa: CASSQAAGFNQPQHF

clone_size: many
j_call: TRBJ2-5
v_call: TRBV12-3/TRBV12-4
d_call: TRBD1
cdr3_nt: TGTGCCAGCAGCCACAGGGGGCTGGAGACCCAGTACTTC
cdr3_aa: CASSHRGLETQYF

clone_size: NA
j_call: TRBJ1-5
v_call: TRBV20-1
d_call: TRBD1
cdr3_nt: TGCAGTGCTCTCTCCCGGGACAGGGGGCGGGAGCCCCAGAATTTT
cdr3_aa: CSALSRDRGREPQNF

clone_size: few
j_call: TRBJ2-1
v_call: TRBV7-2
d_call: NA
cdr3_nt: TGTGCCAGCAGCCCGCAGGGGATAAACTACAATGAGCAGTTCTTC
cdr3_aa: CASSPQGINYNEQFF

clone_size: many
j_call: TRBJ2-3
v_call: TRBV5-1
d_call: NA
cdr3_nt: TGCGCCAGCAGCTCGAGGGGTCCCGAAGATACGCAGTATTTT
cdr3_aa: CASSSRGPEDTQYF

clone_size: many
j_call: TRBJ1-6
v_call: TRBV7-2
d_call: NA
cdr3_nt: TGTGCCAGCAGCTTAGGCCAGCGGTGGGGGGCACCCCTCCACTTT
cdr3_aa: CASSLGQRWGAPLHF

clone_size: many
j_call: TRBJ2-7
v_call: TRBV6-1
d_call: NA
cdr3_nt: TGTGCCAGCAGTTCGGATGTTGGCGAGCAGTACTTC
cdr3_aa: CASSSDVGEQYF

clone_size: many
j_call: TRBJ2-5
v_call: TRBV6-5
d_call: TRBD2
cdr3_nt: TGTGCCAGCAGGGGACTAGCGGGAGGGTCGAAGACCCAGTACTTC
cdr3_aa: CASRGLAGGSKTQYF

clone_size: many
j_call: TRBJ2-3
v_call: TRBV6-4
d_call: NA
cdr3_nt: TGTGCCAGCAGTGACTCAGGACCACCGGATACGCAGTATTTT
cdr3_aa: CASSDSGPPDTQYF

clone_size: many
j_call: TRBJ2-5
v_call: TRBV21-1
d_call: NA
cdr3_nt: TGTGCCAGCAGCAAAGAGGAACAGGGGGTGCAAGAGACCCAGTACTTC
cdr3_aa: CASSKEEQGVQETQYF

clone_size: many
j_call: TRBJ1-2
v_call: TRBV6-2/TRBV6-3
d_call: NA
cdr3_nt: TGTGCCAGCAGAGAGGAAGGCCTGCCCGGCGGCTACACCTTC
cdr3_aa: CASREEGLPGGYTF

clone_size: NA
j_call: TRBJ2-2
v_call: TRBV20-1
d_call: NA
cdr3_nt: TGCAGTGCCAAACGGACAGTGAACACCGGGGAGCTGTTTTTT
cdr3_aa: CSAKRTVNTGELFF

clone_size: many
j_call: TRBJ2-6
v_call: TRBV7-9
d_call: NA
cdr3_nt: TGTGCCAGCACAACCCCACGGGGCGGTCTTCTTATTGGGGCCAACGTCCTGACTTTC
cdr3_aa: CASTTPRGGLLIGANVLTF

clone_size: many
j_call: TRBJ1-1
v_call: TRBV12-3/TRBV12-4
d_call: NA
cdr3_nt: TGTGCCAGCAGTCCTTGGCCGTCGGGGATTGAAGCTTTCTTT
cdr3_aa: CASSPWPSGIEAFF

clone_size: many
j_call: TRBJ2-7
v_call: TRBV30
d_call: NA
cdr3_nt: TGTGCCTGGGTCAGAGCCTACGAGCAGTACTTC
cdr3_aa: CAWVRAYEQYF

clone_size: many
j_call: TRBJ2-1
v_call: TRBV4-2
d_call: TRBD2
cdr3_nt: TGTGCCAGCAGCCAAGATCATTTGGGGACTAGCTACAATGAGCAGTTCTTC
cdr3_aa: CASSQDHLGTSYNEQFF

clone_size: many
j_call: TRBJ1-4
v_call: TRBV5-1
d_call: NA
cdr3_nt: TGCGCCAGCAGCTTCCGGGCGGGGCAGGGTTCTGAAAAACTGTTTTTT
cdr3_aa: CASSFRAGQGSEKLFF

clone_size: many
j_call: TRBJ1-5
v_call: TRBV5-1
d_call: NA
cdr3_nt: TGCGCCAGCAGCCCCTCAGGGTATAGCAATCAGCCCCAGCATTTT
cdr3_aa: CASSPSGYSNQPQHF

clone_size: many
j_call: TRBJ1-6
v_call: TRBV20-1
d_call: TRBD1
cdr3_nt: TGCAGTGCCAGGGACAGTAACTATAATTCACCCCTCCACTTT
cdr3_aa: CSARDSNYNSPLHF

clone_size: many
j_call: TRBJ2-7
v_call: TRBV29-1
d_call: TRBD2
cdr3_nt: TGCAGCGTTGAATTGGCTAGCGGGTCCTACGAGCAGTACTTC
cdr3_aa: CSVELASGSYEQYF

clone_size: many
j_call: TRBJ2-6
v_call: TRBV29-1
d_call: TRBD1
cdr3_nt: TGCAGCGTTTGGGACAGCAGCTCTGGGGCCAACGTCCTGACTTTC
cdr3_aa: CSVWDSSSGANVLTF

clone_size: few
j_call: TRBJ1-1
v_call: TRBV6-5
d_call: NA
cdr3_nt: TGTGCCAGCAGCGACCCCCCCGGCACTGAAGCTTTCTTT
cdr3_aa: CASSDPPGTEAFF

clone_size: many
j_call: TRBJ2-2
v_call: TRBV20-1
d_call: TRBD2
cdr3_nt: TGCAGTGCCGGCGCTAGCGGGGGGGCCGGAGACACCGGGGAGCTGTTTTTT
cdr3_aa: CSAGASGGAGDTGELFF

clone_size: many
j_call: TRBJ1-1
v_call: TRBV6-6
d_call: NA
cdr3_nt: TGTGCCAGCAGGGCAGAAAAAAACACTGAAGCTTTCTTT
cdr3_aa: CASRAEKNTEAFF

clone_size: many
j_call: TRBJ2-7
v_call: TRBV12-3/TRBV12-4
d_call: NA
cdr3_nt: TGTGCCAGCAGTTTAAGGGTATCAGCCCCCTACGAGCAGTACTTC
cdr3_aa: CASSLRVSAPYEQYF

clone_size: many
j_call: TRBJ1-2
v_call: TRBV9
d_call: NA
cdr3_nt: TGTGCCAGCAGCCCCACGGAAGGACTCTGGGGTAACTATGGCTACACCTTC
cdr3_aa: CASSPTEGLWGNYGYTF

clone_size: many
j_call: TRBJ2-1
v_call: TRBV5-1
d_call: NA
cdr3_nt: TGCGCCAGCAGTTTCCTTGCCAGGGCCAATGAGCAGTTCTTC
cdr3_aa: CASSFLARANEQFF

clone_size: medium-sized
j_call: TRBJ1-2
v_call: TRBV5-1
d_call: TRBD1
cdr3_nt: TGCGCCAGCACGGTGGGACAGGGCTATGGCTACACCTTC
cdr3_aa: CASTVGQGYGYTF

clone_size: many
j_call: TRBJ2-3
v_call: TRBV6-1
d_call: NA
cdr3_nt: TGTGCCAGCAGTGAATGGTACAGGAGCACAGATACGCAGTATTTT
cdr3_aa: CASSEWYRSTDTQYF

clone_size: many
j_call: TRBJ2-3
v_call: TRBV5-1
d_call: TRBD2
cdr3_nt: TGCGCCAGCAGCCAGCGGGGGGGCATCTTAGACCGCACAGATACGCAGTATTTT
cdr3_aa: CASSQRGGILDRTDTQYF

clone_size: many
j_call: TRBJ1-4
v_call: TRBV20-1
d_call: NA
cdr3_nt: TGCAGTGCTGACTATAAGACAGGAAGTAATGAAAAACTGTTTTTT
cdr3_aa: CSADYKTGSNEKLFF

clone_size: many
j_call: TRBJ1-5
v_call: TRBV5-1
d_call: NA
cdr3_nt: TGCGCCAGCAGCGTCAATAGCAATCAGCCCCAGAATTTT
cdr3_aa: CASSVNSNQPQNF

clone_size: many
j_call: TRBJ2-1
v_call: TRBV9
d_call: TRBD2
cdr3_nt: TGTGCCAGCAGCGGAGGGACTAGCGGGCGCGAGCAGTTCTTC
cdr3_aa: CASSGGTSGREQFF